A single sample is the source of the 24 T cell receptor beta chains below, sequenced in a study of human T cells and chemical hapten exposure. Via MiXCR, TCRdb re-called the RACE reads, giving one row per CDR3 protein. The data show about 50,000 distinct CDR3 sequences, 3.5% to 4.5% seen once. The time point is: healthy volunteer bleed at 2 weeks. The total RNA was obtained from whole blood that was not fractionated. Material for sequencing was whole blood. Receptors originate from a female donor in good health. Some clones in this sample may be carry-over from other donors' samples.

The sample holds many counts of this clonotype. The J gene is TRBJ1-4, the V gene TRBV5-1, with D unclear. Deletions cut 0 bases from V and 12 bases from J, with 18 bases between. The CDR3 covers 15 residues. CDR1 is SGHRS and CDR2 is YFSETQ in the germline V gene. CDR3 protein: CASSLAEASGGELFF. CDR3 bases: TGCGCCAGCAGCTTGGCCGAAGCTTCGGGCGGGGAACTGTTTTTT.

This clonotype was found many times. This chain uses TRBV6-6 with TRBJ1-5; 10 nucleotides match TRBD1. The CDR3 runs 19 residues. With V trimmed by 2 bases and J by 1 base, 11 bases remained unmatched. Germline CDR1 MNHNY, CDR2 SVGAGI (reference sequence). The CDR3 DNA follows: TGTGCCAGCAGTTACCAGGGACAGGGGCCCGTGGGGAGCAATCAGCCCCAGCATTTT. Protein product: CASSYQGQGPVGSNQPQHF.

This clonotype showed up just a few times. CDR3 loop: CASSLFGRSTSTDTQYF. CDR3 DNA: TGCGCCAGCAGCTTGTTCGGCCGATCAACAAGCACAGATACGCAGTATTTT. The rearrangement joins TRBV5-1 to TRBJ2-3; the D is unclear. V lost 1 base to trimming and J lost 0 bases, with 15 bases between them. The CDR3 has 17 amino acids. The germline V gene has CDR1 SGHRS and CDR2 YFSETQ.

Many counts were recorded for this clonotype. The chain joins TRBV7-2 to TRBJ2-6; D is undetermined. Trimming left V 1 base short and J 0 bases short, with 7 bases between. This CDR3 is built from 16 residues. Germline CDR1 is SGHTA and CDR2 is FQGNSA. CDR3 bases: TGTGCCAGCAGCTTAGAAGGGTCCTCTGGGGCCAACGTCCTGACTTTC. This translates into CASSLEGSSGANVLTF.

This clonotype has at least ten counts. This chain links TRBV12-3 or TRBV12-4 with TRBJ2-1; D is possibly TRBD2 (7 bases). The V end was cut by 6 bases, the J end by 9 bases, with 15 bases between. The CDR3 has 13 amino acids. CDR3 bases: TGTGCCAGCAGGCCACCCGGGGGGCGTGAGCAGTTCTTC. Amino acids: CASRPPGGREQFF.

About this clonotype itself: A read error may explain this, as a much larger clone is one base away. V and J are TRBV29-1 and TRBJ2-1; D might be TRBD1 or TRBD2, each matching 5 bases. Trimming shortened V by 4 bases and J by 7 bases, and 11 bases separated the two germline ends. Germline CDR1 reads SQVTM; CDR2 reads ANQGSEA. The CDR3 extends over 12 amino acids. The CDR3 DNA follows: TGCAGCGTTGTCCAGGGACGTAATGAGCAGTTCTTC. Protein product: CSVVQGRNEQFF.

This clonotype came up many times. The gene calls are TRBV5-6 and TRBJ1-1, with 8 bases fitting TRBD1. The CDR3 totals 15 residues. The V and J ends lost 3 bases and 7 bases, in that order; junction bases with no gene match: 11. The germline V gene has CDR1 SGHDT and CDR2 YYEEEE. This chain's CDR3 is CASSSRTGWVNEAFF. The CDR3 region has the DNA TGTGCCAGCAGCTCGCGGACAGGGTGGGTAAATGAAGCTTTCTTT.

This clonotype was seen ten or more times. J is TRBJ2-7 and V is TRBV12-3 or TRBV12-4, with no clear D. CDR3 size: 13 residues. V lost 3 bases and J lost 2, with 8 bases in between. The CDR3 protein is CASSLDGPYEQYF. The CDR3 region has the DNA TGTGCCAGCAGTTTGGACGGCCCCTACGAGCAGTACTTC.

This clonotype occurred many times. The chain employs TRBV11-2 and TRBJ1-3; 9 positions match TRBD1. With 2 bases clipped from V and 5 bases from J, the junction kept 4 bases outside the gene matches. Germline loops: CDR1 SGHAT, CDR2 FQNNGV. The CDR3 totals 15 residues. CDR3 in amino acids: CASSLRGTGRNTIYF. DNA for the CDR3: TGTGCCAGCAGCTTACGGGGGACAGGGAGAAACACCATATATTTT. Supplemented by reference TRBV11-2 and TRBJ1-3, the full variable domain reads EAGVAQSPRYKIIEKRQSVAFWCNPISGHATLYWYQQILGQGPKLLIQFQNNGVVDDSQLPKDRFSAERLKGVDSTLKIQPAKLEDSAVYLCASSLRGTGRNTIYFGEGSWLTVV.

This clonotype was recorded many times. This sequence joins TRBV20-1 and TRBJ2-3; the match to TRBD2 covers 11 bases. Germline V lookup: CDR1 DFQATT, CDR2 SNEGSKA (reference sequence). The CDR3 runs 16 residues. J was trimmed by 6 bases and V by 0 bases; bases with no gene match: 8. Here the CDR3 reads CSARDGLAGGLDTQYF. CDR3 coding DNA: TGCAGTGCTAGAGATGGGTTAGCGGGGGGGCTGGATACGCAGTATTTT.

This clonotype showed up many times. The V gene is TRBV6-6, the J gene TRBJ2-5, with 9 bases fitting TRBD2. The J segment lost 2 bases and the V segment lost 7 bases, leaving 8 bases of the junction unmatched. CDR3 length: 15 residues. CDR1 and CDR2 from the germline V gene are MNHNY and SVGAGI (reference sequence). CDR3 loop: CASTIAAGGQETQYF. The CDR3 nucleotides read TGTGCCAGCACCATAGCGGCGGGGGGGCAAGAGACCCAGTACTTC.

This clonotype was picked up many times. The genes are TRBV29-1 and TRBJ2-1; no reliable D call. Germline assignment: CDR1 SQVTM and CDR2 ANQGSEA. The CDR3 totals 13 residues. Deletions cut 5 bases from V and 2 bases from J, with 10 bases between. The CDR3 loop is CSVRLAAYNEQFF. CDR3 nucleotide sequence: TGCAGCGTTCGCCTCGCCGCCTACAATGAGCAGTTCTTC.

This clonotype was detected ten times or more. The rearrangement joins TRBV29-1 to TRBJ1-3, with unresolved D. The CDR3 is 11 residues long. Germline values: CDR1 SQVTM, CDR2 ANQGSEA. V shed 7 bases and J shed 3 bases, with 7 bases lying between them. The CDR3 sequence is CSGWVGNTIYF. The CDR3 coding sequence is TGCAGCGGTTGGGTTGGAAACACCATATATTTT.

This clonotype was detected many times. V usage is TRBV10-3 and J usage is TRBJ2-6; D unresolved. Per germline, CDR1 ENHRY and CDR2 SYGVKD. There are 16 residues in the CDR3. The V and J ends lost 0 bases and 2 bases respectively, with 8 bases between them. The CDR3 nucleotides are TGTGCCATCAGTGAGTCAGTAGGAACTGGGGCCAACGTCCTGACTTTC. Residues: CAISESVGTGANVLTF.

This clonotype appeared many times. CDR3: CASSVDRRGGGYTF. The CDR3 bases are TGTGCCAGCAGCGTAGATCGCAGAGGAGGGGGCTACACCTTC. V and J are TRBV9 and TRBJ1-2, with D hard to call. Germline CDR1 SGDLS, CDR2 YYNGEE. Trimming pared 0 bases from V and 8 bases from J, leaving 14 bases between. This CDR3 comprises 14 residues.

This clonotype was detected many times. The rearrangement joins TRBV6-5 to TRBJ1-3; D remains unclear. V lost 7 bases to trimming and J lost 4 bases, with 11 bases between them. Germline-derived CDR1 and CDR2 are MNHEY and SVGAGI. CDR3 length: 13 residues. The CDR3 DNA reads TGTGCCAGCACCACCCCGGGAGGAAACACCATATATTTT. Residues: CASTTPGGNTIYF.

This clonotype was counted between two and nine times. The chain uses TRBV7-2 and TRBJ2-7, with 8 bases matching TRBD1. Germline CDR1 SGHTA, CDR2 FQGNSA. This CDR3 is built from 15 residues. Unmatched junction bases numbered 7, after V lost 5 bases and J lost 1 base. The CDR3 DNA reads TGTGCCAGCAGCGCCCGGACAGGGACGTCCTACGAGCAGTACTTC. Protein sequence: CASSARTGTSYEQYF.

This clonotype came up many times. The chain combines TRBV5-6 with TRBJ2-7; D is uncertain. V lost 2 bases and J lost 2, with 8 bases in between. This CDR3 contains 13 residues. Germline CDR1 reads SGHDT; CDR2 reads YYEEEE. The CDR3 region is CASSFGSTYEQYF. CDR3 nucleotides: TGTGCCAGCAGCTTTGGCAGTACCTACGAGCAGTACTTC.

There are many counts of this clonotype. The chain uses TRBV20-1 and TRBJ2-3; D gene uncertain. Trimming took off 5 bases at V and 6 bases at J, with 9 bases between the two ends. This CDR3 comprises 11 residues. CDR1 and CDR2 (germline): DFQATT, SNEGSKA (reference sequence). The CDR3 bases are TGCAGTGCTCCCCAGAGGGATACGCAGTATTTT. It specifies CSAPQRDTQYF.

This clonotype was counted at least ten times. The chain uses TRBV19 and TRBJ1-1, with 9 positions matching TRBD1. The germline CDR1 and CDR2 sequences are LNHDA and SQIVND (reference sequence). This CDR3 contains 13 residues. Trimming took 6 bases from V and 4 from J; bases not matched to a gene: 3. The CDR3: CASRDRGSTEAFF. The DNA for the CDR3 is TGTGCCAGTAGAGACAGGGGGTCCACTGAAGCTTTCTTT.

In this sample, this clonotype turned up many times. The chain combines TRBV7-9 with TRBJ1-1; maybe TRBD1 (5 bases). With 7 bases removed from V and 4 bases from J, the gap between germline ends came to 10 bases. The CDR3 covers 12 residues. Germline-derived CDR1 and CDR2 are SEHNR and FQNEAQ (reference sequence). The CDR3 is CASNMGGTEAFF. As DNA, the CDR3 is TGTGCCAGCAACATGGGGGGCACTGAAGCTTTCTTT.

Remarks on this clonotype: A much larger clone is a single base away; this may be a read error. J is TRBJ1-2 and V is TRBV15; D is ambiguous. Per the germline V gene, CDR1 is LNHNV and CDR2 is YYDKDF (reference sequence). The CDR3 extends over 14 amino acids. The chain's CDR3 is CATNRDLVDYGYTF. The DNA for the CDR3 is TGTGCCACCAACAGAGATCTGGTTGACTATGGCTACACCTTC.

This clonotype was seen only a few times. The chain combines TRBV6-5 with TRBJ1-2; 9 bases align to TRBD1. Germline V gene data show CDR1 as MNHEY and CDR2 as SVGAGI. J was trimmed by 8 bases and V by 6 bases; bases with no gene match: 7. The CDR3 is made up of 13 amino acids. CDR3 bases: TGTGCCAGCAGCCCACAGGGGGCTAGGGGCTACACCTTC. This gives the protein CASSPQGARGYTF.

The chain joins TRBV20-1 to TRBJ2-2, with D perhaps being TRBD1 or TRBD2 (6 bases each). In germline, CDR1 is DFQATT, CDR2 SNEGSKA (reference sequence). Trimming stripped 4 bases from V and 0 bases from J, with 12 bases between. The CDR3 extends over 15 amino acids. CDR3: CSATMGGPNTGELFF. The CDR3 coding sequence is TGCAGTGCTACCATGGGGGGCCCGAACACCGGGGAGCTGTTTTTT.